Listed below are T cell receptor beta chains from one sample, sequenced in a study of T cell responses to AZD1222 COVID-19 vaccine. TCRdb's table, derived via immunoSEQ multiplex PCR, lists solely in-frame clones and lacks some. Among 100,000 to 150,000 clones listed, around 90% were seen once. This sample comprised peripheral blood, obtained 28 days after the second dose of the MenACWY control vaccine. Receptor source: an adult who received the MenACWY meningococcal vaccine as a control. CDR3s include the opening cysteine and the closing phenylalanine or tryptophan. The D gene is left open where the match is weak. Not all rows give a size; the values are once, few, many and, for expanded clones, a class.

j_call cdr3_length d_call v_call clone_size cdr3_aa cdr3_nt
TRBJ2-6 18 NA TRBV9 NA CASSPRAFTSSGANVLTF TGTGCCAGCAGCCCCAGGGCCTTTACATCCTCTGGGGCCAACGTCCTGACTTTC
TRBJ2-7 15 NA TRBV18 once CASSPAVRATYEQYF TGTGCCAGCTCACCGGCGGTCAGGGCTACCTACGAGCAGTACTTC
TRBJ2-7 13 NA TRBV3-1/TRBV3-2 NA CASSQAAGQRQYF TGTGCCAGCAGCCAAGCCGCCGGCCAGCGGCAGTACTTC
TRBJ1-2 14 NA TRBV5-4 NA CASSLDTEARGYTF TGTGCCAGCAGCTTGGACACCGAGGCGCGTGGCTACACCTTC
TRBJ2-7 15 TRBD2 TRBV7-9 NA CASSPPRREAYEQYF TGTGCCAGCAGCCCCCCGCGGCGGGAGGCCTACGAGCAGTACTTC
TRBJ1-4 16 NA TRBV11-2 NA CASSTTTGATNEKLFF TGTGCCAGCAGTACCACCACAGGAGCAACTAATGAAAAACTGTTTTTT
TRBJ1-1 14 NA TRBV13 NA CASSPGTYSIEAFF TGTGCCAGCAGCCCGGGGACCTACTCCATTGAAGCTTTCTTT
TRBJ1-2 14 NA TRBV28 NA CASSPIGGNYGYTF TGTGCCAGCAGCCCAATCGGAGGGAACTATGGCTACACCTTC
TRBJ1-2 14 NA TRBV2 NA CASSGEGGIYGYTF TGTGCCAGCAGTGGGGAAGGGGGGATCTATGGCTACACCTTC
TRBJ1-5 13 TRBD1 TRBV2 NA CASRGTENQPQHF TGTGCCAGCAGGGGGACAGAGAATCAGCCCCAGCATTTT
TRBJ1-1 12 TRBD1 TRBV2 NA CASWNDRAEAFF TGTGCCAGCTGGAACGACAGGGCCGAAGCTTTCTTT
TRBJ2-7 15 NA TRBV27 NA CASRRTVTPTYEQYF TGTGCCAGCAGACGAACAGTCACCCCCACCTACGAGCAGTACTTC
TRBJ2-1 17 NA TRBV20-1 NA CSASPMFASRTYNEQFF TGCAGTGCTAGTCCGATGTTTGCTAGCAGAACCTACAATGAGCAGTTCTTC